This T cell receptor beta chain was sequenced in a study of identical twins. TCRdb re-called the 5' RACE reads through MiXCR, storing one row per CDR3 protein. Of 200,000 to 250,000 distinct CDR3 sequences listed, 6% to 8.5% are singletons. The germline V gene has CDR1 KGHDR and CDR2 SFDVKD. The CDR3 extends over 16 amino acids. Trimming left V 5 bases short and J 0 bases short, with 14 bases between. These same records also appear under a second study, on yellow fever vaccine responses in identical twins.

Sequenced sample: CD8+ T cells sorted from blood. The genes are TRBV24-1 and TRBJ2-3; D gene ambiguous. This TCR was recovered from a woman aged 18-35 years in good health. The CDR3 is CATSAPRTASTDTQYF. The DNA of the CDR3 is TGTGCCACCAGTGCCCCTCGGACGGCTAGCACAGATACGCAGTATTTT.